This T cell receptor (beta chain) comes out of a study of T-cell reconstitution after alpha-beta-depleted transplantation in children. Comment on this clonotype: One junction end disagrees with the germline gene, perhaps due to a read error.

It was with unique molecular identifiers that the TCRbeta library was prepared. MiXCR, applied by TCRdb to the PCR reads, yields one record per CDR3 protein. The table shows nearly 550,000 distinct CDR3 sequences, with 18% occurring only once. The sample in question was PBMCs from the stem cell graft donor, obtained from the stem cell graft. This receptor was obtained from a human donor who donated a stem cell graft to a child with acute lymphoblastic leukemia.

The DNA of the CDR3 is TGCAGCGCTGAAGGACAGGGGCTCTACCAGTTCTTC. This sequence encodes CSAEGQGLYQFF. V is TRBV29-1 and J is TRBJ2-1, with 9 bases fitting TRBD1. This CDR3 is built from 12 residues. CDR1 and CDR2 (germline): SQVTM, ANQGSEA.